A single T cell receptor beta chain is shown here with its context. Data came from immunoSEQ multiplex PCR; TCRdb stores just in-frame clones and leaves some out. The repertoire holds about 72,000 clones, with 85% to 95% as singletons. This sample is part of a study of control samples from healthy donors and cancer patients. Germline V gene lookup returns CDR1 SEHNR and CDR2 FQNEAQ (reference sequence). This CDR3 contains 14 residues. The germline V and J ends were trimmed by 2 bases and 7 bases, with 14 bases remaining between them. The genes are TRBV7-9 and TRBJ1-2; D gene uncertain. The clonotype comes from an older woman in good health. Material for sequencing was blood. CDR3 residues: CASSLSEAPSGYTF. CDR3 DNA: TGTGCCAGCAGCTTAAGCGAGGCCCCGAGTGGCTACACCTTC.